This T cell receptor (beta chain) emerged from a study of T cell clones after liver transplantation. Looking at the study overall: Liver transplant recipients had immunosuppression withdrawal attempted within 2 years. The study's findings and limits: Small, mixed patient groups and varying post-transplant times limit these conclusions.

Repertoires were generated with immunoSEQ multiplex PCR, while TCRdb's copy carries only in-frame clones and drops some. Of about 75,000 clones in the sample, around 84% are singletons; the top ten hold around 2%. This clone occurred a few times. Its antigen is unidentified. J lost 10 bases, V lost 7 bases, and 13 bases had no gene match. The CDR3 totals 15 residues. Germline CDR1 is MNHNY and CDR2 is SVGAGI (reference sequence). This clonotype was sampled from a human patient who received a liver transplant. Some T cells may be transferred from the graft donor. V gene TRBV6-6 combines with J gene TRBJ1-5; 10 nucleotides align to TRBD1. The sequencing here drew on CD4+ T cells from blood, taken about 50 months after liver transplant. The CDR3 nucleotides read TGTGCCAGCACCAAAAGGGACAGGGGTAATACTCCCCAGCATTTT. This codes for CASTKRDRGNTPQHF.